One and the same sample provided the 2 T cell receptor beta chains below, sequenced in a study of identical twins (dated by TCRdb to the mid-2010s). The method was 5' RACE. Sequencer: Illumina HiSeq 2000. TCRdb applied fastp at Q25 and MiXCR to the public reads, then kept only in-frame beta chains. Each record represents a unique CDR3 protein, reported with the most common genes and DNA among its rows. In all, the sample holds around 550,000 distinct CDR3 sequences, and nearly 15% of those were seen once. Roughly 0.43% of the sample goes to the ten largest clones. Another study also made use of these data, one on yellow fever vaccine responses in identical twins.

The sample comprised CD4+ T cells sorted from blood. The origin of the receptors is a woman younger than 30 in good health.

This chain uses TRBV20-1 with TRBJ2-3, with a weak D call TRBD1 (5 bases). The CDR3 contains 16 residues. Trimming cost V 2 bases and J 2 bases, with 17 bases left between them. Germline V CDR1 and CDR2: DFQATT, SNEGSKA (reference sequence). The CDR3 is CSARSPPGPDTDTQYF. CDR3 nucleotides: TGCAGTGCTAGATCCCCTCCAGGGCCCGACACAGATACGCAGTATTTT.

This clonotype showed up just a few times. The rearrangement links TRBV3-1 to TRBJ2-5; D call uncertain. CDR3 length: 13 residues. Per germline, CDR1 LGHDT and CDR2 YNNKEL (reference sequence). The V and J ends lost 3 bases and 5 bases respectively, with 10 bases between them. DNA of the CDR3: TGTGCCAGCAGCCAGGGGTCTCGTGAGACCCAGTACTTC. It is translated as CASSQGSRETQYF.